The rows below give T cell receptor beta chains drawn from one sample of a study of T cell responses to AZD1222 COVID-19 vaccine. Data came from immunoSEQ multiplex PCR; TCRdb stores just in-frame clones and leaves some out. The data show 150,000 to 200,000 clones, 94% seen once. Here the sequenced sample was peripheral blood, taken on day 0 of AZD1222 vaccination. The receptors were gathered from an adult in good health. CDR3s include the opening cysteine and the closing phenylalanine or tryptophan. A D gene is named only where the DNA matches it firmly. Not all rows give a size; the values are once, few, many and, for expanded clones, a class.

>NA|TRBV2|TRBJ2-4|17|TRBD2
CASSLSGGARAKNIQYF
TGTGCCAGCAGTCTATCGGGGGGGGCTCGTGCCAAAAACATTCAGTACTTC
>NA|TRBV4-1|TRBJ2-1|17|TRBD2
CASSQGRTSSSYNEQFF
TGCGCCAGCAGCCAAGGTCGGACTAGCAGTTCCTACAATGAGCAGTTCTTC
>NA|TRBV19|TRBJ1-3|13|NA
CASSASSGNTIYF
TGTGCCAGTAGCGCTTCCTCTGGAAACACCATATATTTT
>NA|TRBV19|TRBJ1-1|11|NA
CATLVWAEAFF
TGTGCCACCTTAGTTTGGGCTGAAGCTTTCTTT
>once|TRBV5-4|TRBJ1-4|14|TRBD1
CASSADRGGEKLFF
TGTGCCAGCAGCGCGGACAGGGGAGGAGAAAAACTGTTTTTT
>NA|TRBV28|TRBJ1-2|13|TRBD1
CAGKLDRENGYTF
TGTGCCGGCAAATTGGACAGGGAGAACGGCTACACCTTC
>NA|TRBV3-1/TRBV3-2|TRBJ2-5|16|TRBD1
CASSLRHRGLVETQYF
TGTGCCAGCAGCCTAAGGCACAGGGGGTTGGTCGAGACCCAGTACTTC
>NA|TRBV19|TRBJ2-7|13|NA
CASSIRQTYEQYF
TGTGCCAGTAGTATACGGCAAACCTACGAGCAGTACTTC
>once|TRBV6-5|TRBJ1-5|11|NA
CASSTNQPQHF
TGTGCCAGCAGTACCAATCAGCCCCAGCATTTT
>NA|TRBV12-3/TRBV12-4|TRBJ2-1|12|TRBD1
CASSSRTGEQFF
TGTGCCAGCAGTTCACGGACAGGTGAGCAGTTCTTC
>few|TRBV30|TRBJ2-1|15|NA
CAWDPSGLTYNEQFF
TGTGCCTGGGACCCAAGTGGGCTGACCTACAATGAGCAGTTCTTC
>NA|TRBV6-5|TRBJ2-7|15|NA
CASTGLADYAYEQYF
TGTGCCAGCACCGGACTGGCGGATTATGCCTACGAGCAGTACTTC
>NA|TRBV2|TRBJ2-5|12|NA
CASEAALGTQYF
TGTGCCAGCGAGGCAGCCCTGGGGACCCAGTACTTC
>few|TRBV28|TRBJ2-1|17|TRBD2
CASSSGLAYSSYNEQFF
TGTGCCAGCAGTTCGGGACTAGCGTATAGCTCCTACAATGAGCAGTTCTTC
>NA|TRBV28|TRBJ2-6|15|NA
CASREGGSGANVLTF
TGTGCCAGCAGGGAGGGGGGCTCTGGGGCCAACGTCCTGACTTTC
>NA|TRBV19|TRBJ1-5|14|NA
CASSIGIDNQPQHF
TGTGCCAGTAGTATCGGGATAGACAATCAGCCCCAGCATTTT
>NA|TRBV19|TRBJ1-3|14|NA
CASRRRGAGNTIYF
TGTGCCAGTAGGCGCAGGGGCGCTGGAAACACCATATATTTT